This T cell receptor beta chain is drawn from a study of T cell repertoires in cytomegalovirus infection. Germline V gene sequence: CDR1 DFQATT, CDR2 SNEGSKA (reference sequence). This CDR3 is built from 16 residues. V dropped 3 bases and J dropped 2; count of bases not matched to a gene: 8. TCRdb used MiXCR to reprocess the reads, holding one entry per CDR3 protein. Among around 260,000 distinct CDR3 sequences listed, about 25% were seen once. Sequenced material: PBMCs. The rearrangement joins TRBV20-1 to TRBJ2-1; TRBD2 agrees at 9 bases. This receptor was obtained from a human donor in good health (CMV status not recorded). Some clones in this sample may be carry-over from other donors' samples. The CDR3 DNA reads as TGCAGTGCTAGGTCCCAAGCGGGGGGAACCTACAATGAGCAGTTCTTC. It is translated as CSARSQAGGTYNEQFF.